Listed here are 22 T cell receptor beta chains from one sample, sequenced in a study of blood T cell repertoires in COVID-19. This table comes from immunoSEQ multiplex PCR, and its TCRdb copy is limited to in-frame clones, with some not included. The repertoire holds about 240,000 clones, with about 87% as singletons. Material: PBMCs or T cells enriched from blood (not recorded which). The receptor set was obtained from a woman in her twenties or thirties with acute COVID-19.

The CDR3 sequence: CASSPGGLSSYEQYF. CDR3 in DNA: TGTGCCAGCAGCCCAGGAGGCCTTAGCTCCTACGAGCAGTACTTC. V and J are TRBV13 and TRBJ2-7; a possible D gene is TRBD2 (5 bases). The CDR3 spans 15 residues. Per germline, CDR1 PRHDT and CDR2 FYEKMQ (reference sequence). Trimming cost V 5 bases and J 0 bases, with 14 bases left between them. Looking up the rest from reference TRBV13 and TRBJ2-7 gives the full variable domain: AAGVIQSPRHLIKEKRETATLKCYPIPRHDTVYWYQQGPGQDPQFLISFYEKMQSDKGSIPDRFSAQQFSDYHSELNMSSLELGDSALYFCASSPGGLSSYEQYFGPGTRLTVT.

V is TRBV28 and J is TRBJ1-2; TRBD1 is a possible D gene (5 bases). There are 11 residues in the CDR3. V lost 2 bases to trimming and J lost 11 bases, with 9 bases between them. The germline V gene encodes CDR1 MDHEN and CDR2 SYDVKM. CDR3 coding DNA: TGTGCCAGCAGTTTAGAGAACAGGTACACCTTC. It yields the protein CASSLENRYTF.

This clone was found a few times. This chain links TRBV10-3 with TRBJ2-1, with 9 positions matching TRBD1. Trimming took 6 bases from V and 9 from J; bases not matched to a gene: 12. CDR1 and CDR2 (germline): ENHRY, SYGVKD. This CDR3 is 15 amino acids long. DNA of the CDR3: TGTGCCATCAGGCTCCCGGGACAGGGACTCTCTGAGCAGTTCTTC. Translated, it gives CAIRLPGQGLSEQFF.

This clone was seen only a few times. V is TRBV7-6 and J is TRBJ1-3, with a weak D call TRBD1 (6 bases). The V gene's germline CDR1 is SGHVS and CDR2 FNYEAQ. This CDR3 spans 15 amino acids. The V and J ends lost 2 bases and 2 bases respectively, with 10 bases between them. CDR3 loop: CASSLFGDTGNTIYF. DNA for the CDR3: TGTGCCAGCAGCTTATTCGGGGACACTGGAAACACCATATATTTT. Complete variable domain (other parts from reference TRBV7-6 and TRBJ1-3): GAGVSQSPRYKVTKRGQDVALRCDPISGHVSLYWYRQALGQGPEFLTYFNYEAQQDKSGLPNDRFSAERPEGSISTLTIQRTEQRDSAMYRCASSLFGDTGNTIYFGEGSWLTVV.

The chain links TRBV12-5 to TRBJ1-5; D perhaps matches TRBD1 (6 bases). From germline, CDR1 is LGHNT and CDR2 FRNRAP. The CDR3 extends over 15 amino acids. Trimming removed 7 bases at V and 0 bases at J, with 13 bases between. Here the CDR3 DNA reads TGTGCTAGTGCTCAGACAGGAGATAGCAATCAGCCCCAGCATTTT. It is translated as CASAQTGDSNQPQHF.

This clone is a singleton in its sample. The genes are TRBV7-2 and TRBJ1-3, with 9 nucleotides matching TRBD1. CDR3 length equals 16 residues. The germline gives CDR1 SGHTA, CDR2 FQGNSA. After removal of 0 bases from V and 2 bases from J, the junction contained 2 bases not matched to a gene. The CDR3 nucleotides are TGTGCCAGCAGCTTAGCCGGGACAGGGACTGGAAACACCATATATTTT. Its protein is CASSLAGTGTGNTIYF.

The V call is TRBV12-3 or TRBV12-4, the J call TRBJ1-6; D not certain. This CDR3 has 13 residues. V dropped 3 bases and J dropped 10 bases, with 10 bases sitting between them. The chain's CDR3 is CASSLSGRSPLHF. The CDR3 coding sequence is TGTGCCAGCAGTTTGAGCGGGAGGTCACCCCTCCACTTT.

The chain is built from TRBV3-1 (or the pseudogene TRBV3-2) and TRBJ2-5; D might be TRBD2 (6 bases). CDR1 is LGHDT and CDR2 is YNNKEL in the germline V gene (reference sequence). This CDR3 has 14 residues. Trimming left V 1 base short and J 2 bases short, with 8 bases between. The DNA of the CDR3 is TGTGCCAGCAGCCAAGCGGCGGGACAAGAGACCCAGTACTTC. Its protein is CASSQAAGQETQYF.

V and J are TRBV25-1 and TRBJ2-1; tentatively, D is TRBD2 (6 bases). V was clipped by 5 bases and J by 5 bases, with 13 bases between them. This CDR3 is built from 14 residues. Germline V lookup: CDR1 MGHDK, CDR2 SYGVNS. The DNA of the CDR3 is TGTGCCAGCAGTCTTAGGGGACTCAACAATGAGCAGTTCTTC. Its protein is CASSLRGLNNEQFF. The whole variable domain, filled in from reference TRBV25-1 and TRBJ2-1, reads EADIYQTPRYLVIGTGKKITLECSQTMGHDKMYWYQQDPGMELHLIHYSYGVNSTEKGDLSSESTVSRIRTEHFPLTLESARPSHTSQYLCASSLRGLNNEQFFGPGTRLTVL.

The genes are TRBV24-1 and TRBJ2-3, with 9 nucleotides matching TRBD2. V lost 2 bases to trimming and J lost 2 bases; unmatched junction nucleotides: 4. Germline loops: CDR1 KGHDR, CDR2 SFDVKD. The CDR3 covers 16 residues. The CDR3 sequence is CATSDSSGTFTDTQYF. DNA of the CDR3: TGTGCCACCAGTGATTCTAGCGGGACCTTCACAGATACGCAGTATTTT.

V is TRBV10-1 and J is TRBJ1-3; D not certain. The germline V gene encodes CDR1 WNHNN and CDR2 SYGVQD (reference sequence). This CDR3 is built from 15 residues. V dropped 6 bases and J dropped 0 bases, with 12 bases sitting between them. CDR3 nucleotides: TGCGCCAGCAGCCCGACCGGGAGCTCTGGAAACACCATATATTTT. Translating it yields CASSPTGSSGNTIYF.

The V and J genes are TRBV6-5 and TRBJ1-2, with a tentative D call TRBD1 (5 bases). This CDR3 contains 15 residues. V was clipped by 0 bases and J by 3 bases, with 11 bases between them. In germline, CDR1 is MNHEY, CDR2 SVGAGI. In nucleotides, the CDR3 is TGTGCCAGCAGTTACTCCGGCGGGGCTTACTATGGCTACACCTTC. Residues: CASSYSGGAYYGYTF.

Comments on this clone: An end of the junction differs from the germline gene, which may be a read error. This sequence joins TRBV5-6 and TRBJ1-2, with D tentatively TRBD1 (6 bases). CDR1 is SGHDT and CDR2 is YYEEEE in the germline V gene. The CDR3 covers 15 residues. In DNA form, the CDR3 reads TGTGCCAGCAGCTGGACACAGGGTCGACCGGAAGGCTACATCTTC. This translates into CASSWTQGRPEGYIF.

The rearrangement joins TRBV18 to TRBJ2-7; TRBD1 matches at 9 bases. Germline lookup yields CDR1 KGHSH and CDR2 LQKENI. CDR3 length: 16 residues. Unmatched junction bases numbered 8, after V lost 3 bases and J lost 2 bases. The CDR3 sequence: CASSPSGQGRTYEQYF. CDR3 nucleotides: TGTGCCAGCTCACCGTCGGGACAGGGTAGGACCTACGAGCAGTACTTC.

This chain links TRBV14 with TRBJ1-4; D is possibly TRBD1 (6 bases). The V end lost 8 bases, the J end lost 8 bases, and 18 bases lay between the germline ends. The germline CDR1 and CDR2 sequences are SGHDN and FVKESK. The CDR3 has 14 amino acids. The CDR3 nucleotides are TGTGCCAGCTCAGCAACAGGGTACTGGGAAAAACTGTTTTTT. Amino acid sequence: CASSATGYWEKLFF.

V usage is TRBV7-6 and J usage is TRBJ2-5; 8 nucleotides align to TRBD2. There are 15 residues in the CDR3. The germline CDR1 and CDR2 sequences are SGHVS and FNYEAQ. The V gene end was trimmed by 4 bases and the J gene end by 3 bases; junction bases not matched to a gene: 7. CDR3 protein: CASSWAGGGEETQYF. CDR3 DNA: TGTGCCAGCAGCTGGGCGGGGGGCGGCGAAGAGACCCAGTACTTC.

J is TRBJ2-3 and V is TRBV3-1 (or the pseudogene TRBV3-2), with TRBD2 matching over 11 bases. V shed 5 bases and J 2 bases; nucleotides not matched to a gene: 6. The length of the CDR3 is 16 residues. Germline CDR1 LGHDT, CDR2 YNNKEL (reference sequence). In DNA, the CDR3 is TGTGCCAGCAGCTCTCCGACTAGCGGGGTCACAGATACGCAGTATTTT. Its translation: CASSSPTSGVTDTQYF.

The genes are TRBV19 and TRBJ2-7, with 7 bases matching TRBD2. CDR1 and CDR2 from the germline V gene are LNHDA and SQIVND (reference sequence). V shed 3 bases, J shed 3 bases, and the junction held 8 bases outside the gene matches. This CDR3 has 15 amino acids. The DNA for the CDR3 is TGTGCCAGTAGTATCAGGCTAGCGGCTTACTACGAGCAGTACTTC. It encodes CASSIRLAAYYEQYF.

About this clone: The germline gene is not matched at one end of the junction; a read error may be the cause. This chain links TRBV5-1 with TRBJ2-1; 8 bases are a match to TRBD2. Germline V CDR1 and CDR2: SGHRS, YFSETQ. CDR3 length equals 17 residues. In DNA form, the CDR3 reads TGCGCCAGCAGCTTGGCTCCAGGACTAGCCTCCCACAATGAGCAGTTCTTC. The encoded protein is CASSLAPGLASHNEQFF.

Of note for this clone: Within the sample, other DNA sequences also encode this same CDR3. V is TRBV11-2 and J is TRBJ2-7; D perhaps matches TRBD2 (5 bases). Trimming took off 6 bases at V and 5 bases at J, with 11 bases between the two ends. The germline V gene has CDR1 SGHAT and CDR2 FQNNGV. This CDR3 region has 12 residues. The chain's CDR3 is CASSLIGDEQYF. Written as DNA, the CDR3 is TGTGCCAGCAGTCTAATCGGGGACGAGCAGTACTTC.

J is TRBJ1-5 and V is TRBV19; a possible D gene is TRBD1 (6 bases). Germline values: CDR1 LNHDA, CDR2 SQIVND (reference sequence). Trimming left V 6 bases short and J 2 bases short, with 14 bases between. The CDR3 totals 15 residues. Written as DNA, the CDR3 is TGTGCCAGTAGGGAACAGGGTTTGGGCAATCAGCCCCAGCATTTT. Translated: CASREQGLGNQPQHF.

V gene TRBV5-1 combines with J gene TRBJ1-1; 7 bases fit TRBD1. The junction had 5 bases not matched to a gene; V was cut back by 3 bases and J by 6 bases. Germline CDR1 is SGHRS and CDR2 is YFSETQ. There are 13 residues in the CDR3. Here the CDR3 DNA reads TGCGCCAGCAGCTGGTCAGGGGGTTCTGAAGCTTTCTTT. Translated, it gives CASSWSGGSEAFF.